This TCR beta chain was sequenced for a study of T cell repertoires in cytomegalovirus infection. Study information: Public TCR beta signature analysis indicated the presence of both CMV infection and matching HLA type. Findings and limits, study-wide: CMV carriers with the relevant HLA were identified by cumulative public TCR beta family frequency. Across the ex vivo response, the dominant clonotypes were HLA-C-restricted CMV-specific TCR beta clonotypes.

In germline, CDR1 is MNHEY, CDR2 SVGEGT. The V end lost 2 bases, the J end lost 2 bases, and 7 bases lay between the germline ends. This CDR3 is built from 14 residues. On this clonotype itself: Its antigen is as yet unknown.

Each CDR3 protein is one row after TCRdb ran MiXCR on the reads. Among about 900,000 distinct CDR3 sequences listed, 25% to 40% were seen once. This sequence was found in a human donor in good health (CMV status not recorded). Some clones in this sample may be carry-over from other donors' samples. This chain joins TRBV6-2 or TRBV6-3 and TRBJ1-5; D gene ambiguous. Sample: cultured CD8+ T cells from PBMCs, taken from culture after CMV antigen stimulation. CDR3 residues: CASSYRPGNQPQHF. CDR3 in DNA: TGTGCCAGCAGTTACAGGCCAGGCAATCAGCCCCAGCATTTT.